Here is one T cell receptor beta chain with its context. The CDR3 contains 14 residues. The germline V gene has CDR1 LNHDA and CDR2 SQIVND (reference sequence). V was trimmed by 5 bases and J by 10 bases, leaving 15 bases between them. Per the original methods: Researchers report that nucleated cell counts were estimated from reference gene primer amplification. Profiling relied on immunoSEQ multiplex PCR, and the TCRdb table lists in-frame clones only, not all of them. V and J calls and clone size are as listed in that table; D and trimming were resolved from the DNA. This sample has around 77,000 clones; 80% to 95% occur once, and the top ten carry 4.5% to 6%. This record belongs to a study of blood T cell repertoires in COVID-19. Study information: COVID-19 samples collected from the United States, Italy and Spain covered acute and convalescent phases. PBMCs, B-cell-depleted T cells, or T cells provided the cDNA or gDNA that made up the material.

The sample comprised peripheral blood. The chain has TRBV19 and TRBJ1-6; D gene uncertain. This clonotype originated in a woman aged 60 to 75 with active COVID-19. As DNA, the CDR3 is TGTGCCAGTAGTTTTTTGTATGGAGACTCACCCCTCCACTTT. It translates to CASSFLYGDSPLHF.